The T cell receptor beta chain described here comes from a study of blood T cell repertoires in COVID-19. Those enrolled, adults aged about 18 to 95 years, came from about two dozen US areas. The CDR3 is 16 residues long. CDR1 and CDR2 from the germline V gene are LNHDA and SQIVND (reference sequence). With 9 bases clipped from V and 0 bases from J, the junction kept 7 bases outside the gene matches. This table comes from immunoSEQ multiplex PCR, and its TCRdb copy is limited to in-frame clones, with some not included. The profile shows fewer than 350,000 clones, approximately 91% of them singletons.

The rearrangement uses TRBV19 and TRBJ2-6; 8 bases map to TRBD1. The sequencing sample was made of PBMCs or T cells enriched from blood (not recorded which). The sequence was collected from a woman aged 40 to 55 with acute COVID-19. Here the CDR3 reads CASRPGGHSGANVLTF. Written as DNA, the CDR3 is TGTGCCAGCCGGCCAGGGGGCCACTCTGGGGCCAACGTCCTGACTTTC.